This T cell receptor beta chain emerged from a study of cytomegalovirus exposure and HLA in healthy donors. Study-level points and caveats: Presence/absence analyses rested on an assumption that sequencing depth was roughly uniform across donors.

On this clone: Its antigen is currently unknown.

CDR3 length: 12 residues. Germline CDR1 and CDR2: SNHLY and FYNNEI. Trimming at V came to 7 bases and at J to 11 bases, leaving 9 bases not matched to a gene. The PCR employed 60 Vbeta primers together with 13 Jbeta primers. Here immunoSEQ multiplex PCR was the method, and the copy in TCRdb shows in-frame clones only, minus some. The sample has more than 140,000 clones, roughly 85% seen once; the top ten hold under 0.8%. This chain connects TRBV2 to TRBJ2-7; 9 bases are a match to TRBD1. This sequence was found in a male donor in good health and CMV-seronegative. Sequencing input: PBMCs. The CDR3 here is CASTESRDREYF. CDR3 DNA sequence: TGTGCCAGCACGGAGAGCCGGGACAGGGAGTACTTC.